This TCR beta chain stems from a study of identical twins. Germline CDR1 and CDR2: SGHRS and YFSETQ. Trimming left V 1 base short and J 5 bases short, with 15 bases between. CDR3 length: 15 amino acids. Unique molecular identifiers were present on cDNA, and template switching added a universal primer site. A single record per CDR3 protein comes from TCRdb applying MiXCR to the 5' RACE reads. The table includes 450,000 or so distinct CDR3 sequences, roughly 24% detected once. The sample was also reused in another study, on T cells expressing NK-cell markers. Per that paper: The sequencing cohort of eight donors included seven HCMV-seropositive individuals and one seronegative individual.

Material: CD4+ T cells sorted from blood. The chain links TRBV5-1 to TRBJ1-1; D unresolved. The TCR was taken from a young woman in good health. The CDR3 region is CASSLNSPLGTEAFF. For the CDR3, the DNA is TGCGCCAGCAGCTTGAACAGTCCTCTGGGGACTGAAGCTTTCTTT.